The 32 T cell receptor beta chains below come from one sample, sequenced in a study of blood T cell repertoires in COVID-19. TCRdb's table, derived via immunoSEQ multiplex PCR, lists solely in-frame clones and lacks some. The sample consists of 190,000 or so clones, roughly 94% of them appearing once. The source material was peripheral blood. These receptors were collected from a man aged 30-40 years with COVID-19, enrolled during active disease.

J is TRBJ1-4 and V is TRBV6-6, with TRBD1 identical over 7 bases. CDR1 is MNHNY and CDR2 is SVGAGI in the germline V gene (reference sequence). J was trimmed by 0 bases and V by 6 bases; bases with no gene match: 7. The CDR3 is 16 amino acids. CDR3 sequence reads: CASRPGTETTNEKLFF. In nucleotides, the CDR3 is TGTGCCAGCAGACCCGGGACAGAAACAACTAATGAAAAACTGTTTTTT.

The V call is TRBV27, the J call TRBJ1-6, with unresolved D. V was clipped by 6 bases and J by 3 bases, with 15 bases between them. The CDR3 runs 16 residues. Germline CDR1 and CDR2: MNHEY and SMNVEV (reference sequence). The CDR3 here is CASSTPQINYNSPLHF. CDR3 DNA: TGTGCCAGCAGCACGCCACAGATTAACTATAATTCACCCCTCCACTTT.

The chain links TRBV3-1 (or the pseudogene TRBV3-2) to TRBJ1-1; D is unresolved. The CDR3 length is 14 residues. V lost 4 bases and J lost 1, with 10 bases in between. The V gene's germline CDR1 is LGHDT and CDR2 YNNKEL (reference sequence). The CDR3 sequence: CASSRAQQNTEAFF. The CDR3, as DNA: TGTGCCAGCAGCCGGGCCCAGCAGAACACTGAAGCTTTCTTT.

The chain is built from TRBV11-2 and TRBJ1-1; D ambiguous. Trimming left V 1 base short and J 6 bases short, with 15 bases between. There are 15 residues in the CDR3. From germline, CDR1 is SGHAT and CDR2 FQNNGV. DNA for the CDR3: TGTGCCAGCAGCTTAGTATATGCCCCCAGCGCTGAAGCTTTCTTT. Protein sequence: CASSLVYAPSAEAFF.

The chain uses TRBV6-2 or TRBV6-3 and TRBJ1-6; possibly TRBD1 for D (5 bases). V dropped 3 bases and J dropped 9 bases, with 12 bases sitting between them. Germline values: CDR1 MNHEY, CDR2 SVGEGT. The CDR3 spans 14 residues. As DNA, the CDR3 is TGTGCCAGCAGTTATAAGGGGTTCTCTTCACCCCTCCACTTT. Amino acid sequence: CASSYKGFSSPLHF.

J is TRBJ2-2 and V is TRBV11-1, with unresolved D. Trimming removed 0 bases from V and 6 bases from J, with 20 bases in between. The germline CDR1 and CDR2 sequences are SGHAT and FQDESV (reference sequence). The CDR3 is 18 residues long. The CDR3 here is CASSLAHRPGIVSGELFF. The CDR3 nucleotides are TGTGCCAGCAGCTTAGCCCACCGCCCGGGTATAGTATCCGGGGAGCTGTTTTTT.

The rearrangement uses TRBV25-1 and TRBJ2-7; perhaps TRBD1 as D (5 bases). Germline values: CDR1 MGHDK, CDR2 SYGVNS. The CDR3 has 13 residues. The V and J ends lost 3 bases and 6 bases respectively, with 12 bases between them. CDR3 sequence reads: CASSDRVFSEQYF. CDR3 nucleotide sequence: TGTGCCAGCAGTGACAGGGTGTTTAGCGAGCAGTACTTC.

The V call is TRBV7-7, the J call TRBJ2-1, with 13 bases identical to TRBD2. The CDR3 length is 16 residues. Germline CDR1 and CDR2: SSHAT and FNYEAQ (reference sequence). The V segment lost 4 bases and the J segment 5 bases; nucleotides outside the gene matches: 5. The chain's CDR3 is CASSSGLAGVHNEQFF. CDR3 coding DNA: TGTGCCAGCAGCTCTGGACTAGCGGGGGTCCACAATGAGCAGTTCTTC.

The rearrangement joins TRBV3-1 (or the pseudogene TRBV3-2) to TRBJ2-6, with unresolved D. The CDR3 totals 15 residues. Germline CDR1 reads LGHDT; CDR2 reads YNNKEL (reference sequence). V was trimmed by 0 bases and J by 2 bases, leaving 5 bases between them. The DNA for the CDR3 is TGTGCCAGCAGCCAAGACTTCGCTGGGGCCAACGTCCTGACTTTC. The encoded protein is CASSQDFAGANVLTF.

V usage is TRBV5-5 and J usage is TRBJ1-2; D perhaps matches TRBD1 (5 bases). The V end lost 1 base, the J end lost 5 bases, and 12 bases lay between the germline ends. Germline CDR1 is SGHKS and CDR2 is YYEKEE (reference sequence). The CDR3 totals 14 residues. The CDR3 coding sequence is TGTGCCAGCAGCTTGTCTCAGGGTGGTTATGGCTACACCTTC. Protein sequence: CASSLSQGGYGYTF.

The chain joins TRBV11-1 to TRBJ1-5, with 7 nucleotides matching TRBD1. With 6 bases clipped from V and 5 bases from J, the junction kept 4 bases outside the gene matches. Germline CDR1 SGHAT, CDR2 FQDESV (reference sequence). This CDR3 has 13 amino acids. The CDR3 is CASSQGTDQPQHF. In DNA, the CDR3 is TGTGCCAGCAGTCAGGGGACAGATCAGCCCCAGCATTTT.

The chain employs TRBV6-5 and TRBJ2-1, with TRBD2 matching 10 bases. V dropped 6 bases and J dropped 5; count of bases not matched to a gene: 4. Germline V gene lookup returns CDR1 MNHEY and CDR2 SVGAGI. The CDR3 loop spans 14 amino acids. The CDR3 region has the DNA TGTGCCAGCAGCCAGCGGGGGGGCGACAATGAGCAGTTCTTC. Amino acid sequence: CASSQRGGDNEQFF.

This chain uses TRBV6-2 or TRBV6-3 with TRBJ1-3; 7 bases align to TRBD1. Germline CDR1 and CDR2: MNHEY and SVGEGT. V lost 2 bases, J lost 0 bases, and 1 base stayed unmatched. The CDR3 extends over 15 amino acids. CDR3 protein: CASSYGQDSGNTIYF. The DNA of the CDR3 is TGTGCCAGCAGTTACGGACAGGACTCTGGAAACACCATATATTTT.

The count of this clone is one. The chain is built from TRBV2 and TRBJ1-5, with 9 nucleotides matching TRBD1. The V gene's germline CDR1 is SNHLY and CDR2 FYNNEI. Trimming at V came to 6 bases and at J to 1 base, leaving 7 bases not matched to a gene. The CDR3 runs to 16 residues. CDR3 in amino acids: CASRTDRGVSNQPQHF. In DNA form, the CDR3 reads TGTGCCAGCAGAACGGACAGGGGAGTAAGCAATCAGCCCCAGCATTTT.

V gene TRBV6-1 combines with J gene TRBJ1-6; D perhaps matches TRBD1 (5 bases). CDR3 length equals 16 residues. Trimming shortened V by 4 bases and J by 7 bases, and 17 bases separated the two germline ends. The V gene's germline CDR1 is MNHNS and CDR2 SASEGT. The CDR3 DNA follows: TGTGCCAGCAGTGTAGACAGCCACCCTGGCAATTCACCCCTCCACTTT. Its translation is CASSVDSHPGNSPLHF.

The chain couples TRBV19 to TRBJ1-6; D is possibly TRBD1 (6 bases). V lost 5 bases, J lost 11 bases, and 10 bases lay in between. This CDR3 is 12 amino acids long. CDR1 and CDR2 (germline): LNHDA, SQIVND (reference sequence). In DNA form, the CDR3 reads TGTGCCAGTAGTCGGGACAAGACACCCCTCCACTTT. Translating it yields CASSRDKTPLHF.

The chain uses TRBV6-5 and TRBJ1-2, with a possible D match to TRBD1 (6 bases). V lost 7 bases and J 5 bases, leaving 14 bases between the germline ends. Germline CDR1 and CDR2: MNHEY and SVGAGI. The CDR3 runs 13 residues. The chain's CDR3 is CASIRDTIYGYTF. The CDR3 bases are TGTGCCAGCATAAGGGACACTATATATGGCTACACCTTC.

The J gene is TRBJ1-5, the V gene TRBV19; D is perhaps TRBD1 (6 bases). With 9 bases removed from V and 3 bases from J, the gap between germline ends came to 12 bases. Germline CDR1 and CDR2: LNHDA and SQIVND (reference sequence). The CDR3 loop spans 13 amino acids. In DNA form, the CDR3 reads TGTGCCAGCACAGGGTTAAACAATCAGCCCCAGCATTTT. It yields the protein CASTGLNNQPQHF.

V usage is TRBV4-2 and J usage is TRBJ1-2; D is possibly TRBD1 (5 bases). The ends were cut back, 2 bases at V and 8 bases at J, with 18 bases in the middle. The V gene's germline CDR1 is LGHNA and CDR2 YNFKEQ. The CDR3 has 15 residues. The CDR3 region has the DNA TGTGCCAGCAGCCAAACGTGGGGCCGGGTTGTAGGCTACACCTTC. Amino acids: CASSQTWGRVVGYTF.

The rearrangement links TRBV7-3 to TRBJ1-1, with 8 bases fitting TRBD1. This CDR3 has 16 residues. Unmatched junction bases numbered 14, after V lost 4 bases and J lost 7 bases. The germline gives CDR1 SGHTA, CDR2 FQGTGA. In DNA, the CDR3 is TGTGCCAGCAGCTCGGGGACAGGCCTGGGCCGTGGTGAAGCTTTCTTT. Translation gives CASSSGTGLGRGEAFF.

The chain combines TRBV5-1 with TRBJ1-4; possibly TRBD1 for D (5 bases). Germline assignment: CDR1 SGHRS and CDR2 YFSETQ. V was trimmed by 4 bases and J by 8 bases, leaving 9 bases between them. The length of the CDR3 is 12 residues. The DNA of the CDR3 is TGCGCCAGCAGCCACCAGGGAGAAAAACTGTTTTTT. Amino acid sequence: CASSHQGEKLFF.

V usage is TRBV5-1 and J usage is TRBJ2-1; 11 bases align to TRBD2. The J segment lost 6 bases and the V segment lost 4 bases, leaving 6 bases of the junction unmatched. This CDR3 contains 15 residues. The V gene's germline CDR1 is SGHRS and CDR2 YFSETQ. CDR3 in amino acids: CASSNPSGGFNEQFF. CDR3 nucleotides: TGCGCCAGCAGCAATCCTAGCGGGGGGTTCAATGAGCAGTTCTTC.

This chain connects TRBV6-6 to TRBJ2-3; maybe TRBD2 (6 bases). The CDR3 covers 13 residues. Deletions cut 5 bases from V and 5 bases from J, with 11 bases between. The germline V gene has CDR1 MNHNY and CDR2 SVGAGI (reference sequence). The CDR3 DNA sequence: TGTGCCAGCAGTCGCCCGGGAGAAGATACGCAGTATTTT. Residues: CASSRPGEDTQYF.

The chain is built from TRBV11-1 and TRBJ1-2; D uncertain. Germline V gene lookup returns CDR1 SGHAT and CDR2 FQDESV (reference sequence). Trimming left V 3 bases short and J 2 bases short, with 7 bases between. The CDR3 has 13 amino acids. The CDR3 DNA reads as TGTGCCAGCAGCTTCGGGGAAAACTATGGCTACACCTTC. This encodes CASSFGENYGYTF.

The chain couples TRBV6-5 to TRBJ1-6, with 8 bases fitting TRBD1. Germline loops: CDR1 MNHEY, CDR2 SVGAGI. The junction had 6 bases not matched to a gene; V was cut back by 6 bases and J by 5 bases. The CDR3 totals 15 residues. CDR3 sequence reads: CASSRTGNNNSPLHF. The CDR3 coding sequence is TGTGCCAGCAGCCGGACAGGGAATAATAATTCACCCCTCCACTTT.

V usage is TRBV27 and J usage is TRBJ2-5; D unresolved. V lost 3 bases and J lost 1, with 6 bases in between. The CDR3 loop spans 13 amino acids. CDR1 and CDR2 from the germline V gene are MNHEY and SMNVEV (reference sequence). The DNA of the CDR3 is TGTGCCAGCAGTTTTACGGGCCAAGAGACCCAGTACTTC. It is translated as CASSFTGQETQYF.

CDR3 in amino acids: CASSPGMGTEAFF. In DNA form, the CDR3 reads TGCGCCAGCAGCCCGGGAATGGGCACTGAAGCTTTCTTT. V is TRBV5-1 and J is TRBJ1-1; D unresolved. CDR1 is SGHRS and CDR2 is YFSETQ in the germline V gene. The CDR3 contains 13 residues. V shed 4 bases and J shed 4 bases, with 11 bases lying between them.

The chain recombines TRBV6-4 with TRBJ1-5; the match to TRBD1 covers 8 bases. CDR1 and CDR2 from the germline V gene are MRHNA and SNTAGT. This CDR3 contains 16 residues. Germline trimming cut 0 bases from V and 4 bases from J; bases unmatched to any gene: 5. The CDR3 protein is CASSDSVRGQNQPQHF. For the CDR3, the DNA is TGTGCCAGCAGTGACTCAGTCAGGGGGCAAAATCAGCCCCAGCATTTT.

J is TRBJ1-3 and V is TRBV5-4; 9 nucleotides match TRBD1. Germline values: CDR1 SGHNT, CDR2 YYREEE (reference sequence). J lost 3 bases, V lost 4 bases, and 5 bases had no gene match. The CDR3 covers 15 residues. CDR3 coding DNA: TGTGCCAGCAGCCCTGACAGGGGGTTTGGAAACACCATATATTTT. This encodes CASSPDRGFGNTIYF. The full variable domain, completed using reference TRBV5-4 and TRBJ1-3, is ETGVTQSPTHLIKTRGQQVTLRCSSQSGHNTVSWYQQALGQGPQFIFQYYREEENGRGNFPPRFSGLQFPNYSSELNVNALELDDSALYLCASSPDRGFGNTIYFGEGSWLTVV.

The genes are TRBV19 and TRBJ2-2, with a possible D match to TRBD2 (7 bases). Trimming left V 7 bases short and J 7 bases short, with 22 bases between. The CDR3 loop spans 16 amino acids. Germline V gene data show CDR1 as LNHDA and CDR2 as SQIVND (reference sequence). The CDR3 sequence is CASTPRGREGVGELFF. DNA for the CDR3: TGTGCCAGTACCCCTCGGGGAAGGGAGGGGGTCGGGGAGCTGTTTTTT.

The chain combines TRBV6-1 with TRBJ1-1; 10 nucleotides match TRBD1. The CDR3 is 15 amino acids. Germline V gives CDR1 MNHNS, CDR2 SASEGT. V shed 2 bases and J 11 bases; nucleotides not matched to a gene: 11. The CDR3 reads CASSEWGTGARSAFF. Here the CDR3 DNA reads TGTGCCAGCAGTGAATGGGGGACAGGGGCAAGATCGGCTTTCTTT.

The chain has TRBV15 and TRBJ1-1; D ambiguous. The CDR3 spans 13 residues. Trimming cost V 1 base and J 6 bases, with 9 bases left between them. The germline CDR1 and CDR2 sequences are LNHNV and YYDKDF (reference sequence). The CDR3 region is CATSRVLGAEAFF. The CDR3 bases are TGTGCCACCAGCAGAGTACTCGGAGCTGAAGCTTTCTTT.